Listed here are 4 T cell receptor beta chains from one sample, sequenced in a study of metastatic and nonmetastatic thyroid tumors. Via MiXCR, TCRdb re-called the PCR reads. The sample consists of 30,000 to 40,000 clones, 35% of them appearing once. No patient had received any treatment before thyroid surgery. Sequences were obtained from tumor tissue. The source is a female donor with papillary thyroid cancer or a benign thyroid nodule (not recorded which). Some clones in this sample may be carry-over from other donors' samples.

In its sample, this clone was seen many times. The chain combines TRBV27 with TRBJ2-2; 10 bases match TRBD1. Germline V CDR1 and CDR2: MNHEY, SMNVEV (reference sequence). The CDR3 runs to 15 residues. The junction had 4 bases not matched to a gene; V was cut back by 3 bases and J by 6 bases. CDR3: CASSFGTGEAGELFF. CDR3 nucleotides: TGTGCCAGCAGTTTCGGGACAGGGGAAGCCGGGGAGCTGTTTTTT.

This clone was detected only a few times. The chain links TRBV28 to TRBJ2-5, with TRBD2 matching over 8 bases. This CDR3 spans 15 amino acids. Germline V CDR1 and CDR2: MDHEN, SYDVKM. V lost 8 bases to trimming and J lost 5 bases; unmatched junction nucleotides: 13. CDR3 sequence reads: CASRERGSPRETQYF. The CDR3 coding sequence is TGTGCCAGCCGCGAGCGGGGGAGCCCACGGGAGACCCAGTACTTC.

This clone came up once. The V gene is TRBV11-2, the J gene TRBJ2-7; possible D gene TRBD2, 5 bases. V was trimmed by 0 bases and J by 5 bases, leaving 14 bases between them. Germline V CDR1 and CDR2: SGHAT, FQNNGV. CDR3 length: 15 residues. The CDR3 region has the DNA TGTGCCAGCAGCTTAGAGCGGGCGAATATAAACGAGCAGTACTTC. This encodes CASSLERANINEQYF. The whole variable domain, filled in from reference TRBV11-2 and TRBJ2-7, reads EAGVAQSPRYKIIEKRQSVAFWCNPISGHATLYWYQQILGQGPKLLIQFQNNGVVDDSQLPKDRFSAERLKGVDSTLKIQPAKLEDSAVYLCASSLERANINEQYFGPGTRLTVT.

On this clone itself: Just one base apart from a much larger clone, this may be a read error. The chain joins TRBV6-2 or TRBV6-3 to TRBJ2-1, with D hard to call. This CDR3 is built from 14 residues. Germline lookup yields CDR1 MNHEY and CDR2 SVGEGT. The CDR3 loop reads CPSSRPFGDYEQFF. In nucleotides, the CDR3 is TGTCCCAGCAGTCGCCCATTTGGAGACTATGAGCAGTTCTTC.